Listed below are T cell receptor beta chains from one sample, sequenced in a study of beta chain features in type 1 diabetes. The table came from immunoSEQ multiplex PCR; TCRdb's copy has only in-frame clones and leaves some out. The table has about 350,000 clones, around 20% seen once; the top ten hold about 0.044%. Sequencing was performed on naive CD4+ T cells from blood. The receptors derive from a woman aged 18 to 35 in good health. Both conserved end residues are part of each CDR3. Fields, in order: J gene, V gene, clone size, D gene, CDR3 DNA, CDR3 protein. The D gene is left open where the match is weak. Clone size is stated in some rows and not others, as once, few, many or a class when expanded.

J: TRBJ2-2; V: TRBV5-1; size: NA; D: NA; DNA: TGCGCCAGCAGCTTACAGGCGAACACCGGGGAGCTGTTTTTT; CDR3: CASSLQANTGELFF
J: TRBJ2-3; V: TRBV23-1; size: few; D: NA; DNA: TGCGCCAGCAGTCAATCGGAGGCTAGTAGTACAGATACGCAGTATTTT; CDR3: CASSQSEASSTDTQYF
J: TRBJ1-1; V: TRBV7-2; size: NA; D: NA; DNA: TGTGCCAGCAGCAAACAGAACATGAACACTGAAGCTTTCTTT; CDR3: CASSKQNMNTEAFF
J: TRBJ1-1; V: TRBV30; size: once; D: NA; DNA: TGTGCCTGGAGCCCCGAGGTAACTGCTTTCTTT; CDR3: CAWSPEVTAFF
J: TRBJ2-7; V: TRBV10-3; size: NA; D: TRBD1; DNA: TGTGCCATCAGTAACGACAGGGCTAACGAGCAGTACTTC; CDR3: CAISNDRANEQYF
J: TRBJ1-4; V: TRBV30; size: few; D: TRBD1; DNA: TGTGCCTGGAGTGTCACAGGGGGTGCTAATGAAAAACTGTTTTTT; CDR3: CAWSVTGGANEKLFF
J: TRBJ2-2; V: TRBV4-2; size: NA; D: TRBD2; DNA: TGTGCCAGCAGCCCGGGACTAGCGGGAAAAAACACCGGGGAGCTGTTTTTT; CDR3: CASSPGLAGKNTGELFF
J: TRBJ2-1; V: TRBV6-5; size: few; D: TRBD2; DNA: TGTGCCAGCAGGAGGACTAGCGGGACTTATGAGCAGTTCTTC; CDR3: CASRRTSGTYEQFF
J: TRBJ2-1; V: TRBV11-3; size: NA; D: TRBD1; DNA: TGTGCCAGCAGCTTGGACAGGATGGGCAATGAGCAGTTCTTC; CDR3: CASSLDRMGNEQFF
J: TRBJ2-3; V: TRBV6-1; size: few; D: NA; DNA: TGTGCCAGCAGTGACAGCGGGCGTACGCAGTATTTT; CDR3: CASSDSGRTQYF
J: TRBJ2-3; V: TRBV19; size: NA; D: NA; DNA: TGTGCCAGTAAACAGGGACCACTCACAGATACGCAGTATTTT; CDR3: CASKQGPLTDTQYF
J: TRBJ2-2; V: TRBV7-9; size: few; D: TRBD1; DNA: TGTGCCAGCAGCTACCGGGACAGGGACACCGGGGAGCTGTTTTTT; CDR3: CASSYRDRDTGELFF
J: TRBJ1-5; V: TRBV21-1; size: NA; D: NA; DNA: TGTGCCAGCAGCCTCGTCGACAGGGAGGATAGCAATCAGCCCCAGCATTTT; CDR3: CASSLVDREDSNQPQHF
J: TRBJ1-1; V: TRBV27; size: NA; D: NA; DNA: TGTGCCAGCAGTCCGGGGGGGGTGAGCTCTGAAGCTTTCTTT; CDR3: CASSPGGVSSEAFF
J: TRBJ2-2; V: TRBV5-1; size: NA; D: TRBD2; DNA: TGCGCCAGCAGCATGCTAGCGGGGGAGACCGGGGAGCTGTTTTTT; CDR3: CASSMLAGETGELFF
J: TRBJ1-5; V: TRBV18; size: few; D: NA; DNA: TGTGCCAGCTCACCATCTACGGAGTTTCCCCAGCATTTT; CDR3: CASSPSTEFPQHF
J: TRBJ2-6; V: TRBV5-1; size: few; D: NA; DNA: TGCGCCAGCAGCTTGGAGGGGGTTCCTGGGGCCAACGTCCTGACTTTC; CDR3: CASSLEGVPGANVLTF
J: TRBJ2-3; V: TRBV7-2; size: few; D: TRBD2; DNA: TGTGCCAGCAGCAAACCGGGACTAGCGAGCGCGGCTACGCAGTATTTT; CDR3: CASSKPGLASAATQYF
J: TRBJ2-5; V: TRBV30; size: NA; D: TRBD2; DNA: TGTGCCTGGAGCCCAATCAGCGGGGGTGGGACCCAGTACTTC; CDR3: CAWSPISGGGTQYF
J: TRBJ2-7; V: TRBV7-9; size: few; D: NA; DNA: TGTGCCAGCAGCTTAGCGAGGGACGAGCAGTACTTC; CDR3: CASSLARDEQYF
J: TRBJ2-5; V: TRBV7-8; size: NA; D: TRBD2; DNA: TGTGCCAGCAGCCGAAAGCGGGACTTCGGGCAAGAGACCCAGTACTTC; CDR3: CASSRKRDFGQETQYF
J: TRBJ2-7; V: TRBV15; size: NA; D: NA; DNA: TGTGCCACCAGCAGAGGGGGGGGCCCGCCCTACGAGCAGTACTTC; CDR3: CATSRGGGPPYEQYF
J: TRBJ1-1; V: TRBV7-9; size: few; D: TRBD1; DNA: TGTGCCAGCAGAAGACAGGGTTTGGGCACTGAAGCTTTCTTT; CDR3: CASRRQGLGTEAFF
J: TRBJ1-2; V: TRBV7-8; size: NA; D: NA; DNA: TGTGCCAGCAGCATGGCAGTCAACTATGGCTACACCTTC; CDR3: CASSMAVNYGYTF
J: TRBJ2-3; V: TRBV7-2; size: NA; D: NA; DNA: TGTGCCAGCAGCTTAGTTTCGAGGGGGGGAGATACGCAGTATTTT; CDR3: CASSLVSRGGDTQYF
J: TRBJ2-4; V: TRBV19; size: NA; D: NA; DNA: TGTGCCAGTGGAGGGGGGGTTCTAGCCAAAAACATTCAGTACTTC; CDR3: CASGGGVLAKNIQYF
J: TRBJ1-3; V: TRBV7-2; size: few; D: NA; DNA: TGTGCCAGCGGGGAGACACCTGGAAACACCATATATTTT; CDR3: CASGETPGNTIYF
J: TRBJ2-3; V: TRBV29-1; size: few; D: TRBD1; DNA: TGCAGCGTTGAGAGGGCACAGGGGGTTTCGGGGGATACGCAGTATTTT; CDR3: CSVERAQGVSGDTQYF
J: TRBJ1-1; V: TRBV11-1; size: few; D: NA; DNA: TGTGCCAGCAGCCCTCAATGGGAGTACACTGAAGCTTTCTTT; CDR3: CASSPQWEYTEAFF
J: TRBJ2-5; V: TRBV5-1; size: NA; D: TRBD2; DNA: TGCGCCAGCAGCCCGGGACTAGCGGGAGGGTCTAAAGAGACCCAGTACTTC; CDR3: CASSPGLAGGSKETQYF